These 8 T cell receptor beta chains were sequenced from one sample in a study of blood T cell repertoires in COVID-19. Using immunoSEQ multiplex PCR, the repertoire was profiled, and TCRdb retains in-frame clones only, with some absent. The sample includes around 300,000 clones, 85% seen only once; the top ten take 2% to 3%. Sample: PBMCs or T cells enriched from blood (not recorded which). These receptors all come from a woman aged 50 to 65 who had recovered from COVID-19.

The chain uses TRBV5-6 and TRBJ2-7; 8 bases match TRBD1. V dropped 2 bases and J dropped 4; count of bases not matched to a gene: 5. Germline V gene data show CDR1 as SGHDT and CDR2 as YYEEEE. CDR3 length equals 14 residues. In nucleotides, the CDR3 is TGTGCCAGCAGCTTCGGGACAGGCCTGTACGAGCAGTACTTC. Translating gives CASSFGTGLYEQYF. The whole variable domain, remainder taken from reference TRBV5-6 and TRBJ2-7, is DAGVTQSPTHLIKTRGQQVTLRCSPKSGHDTVSWYQQALGQGPQFIFQYYEEEERQRGNFPDRFSGHQFPNYSSELNVNALLLGDSALYLCASSFGTGLYEQYFGPGTRLTVT.

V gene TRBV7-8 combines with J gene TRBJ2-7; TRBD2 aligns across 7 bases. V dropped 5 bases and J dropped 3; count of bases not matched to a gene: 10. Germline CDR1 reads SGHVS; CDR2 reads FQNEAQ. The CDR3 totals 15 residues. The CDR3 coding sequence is TGTGCCAGCAGCCCGACGGGCGGGAGCCACTACGAGCAGTACTTC. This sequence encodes CASSPTGGSHYEQYF.

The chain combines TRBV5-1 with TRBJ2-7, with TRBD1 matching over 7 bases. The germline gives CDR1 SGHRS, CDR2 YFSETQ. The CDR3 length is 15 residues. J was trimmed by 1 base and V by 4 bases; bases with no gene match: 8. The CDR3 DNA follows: TGCGCCAGCAGCCTTGGACCAGGGGGATCCTACGAGCAGTACTTC. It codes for CASSLGPGGSYEQYF.

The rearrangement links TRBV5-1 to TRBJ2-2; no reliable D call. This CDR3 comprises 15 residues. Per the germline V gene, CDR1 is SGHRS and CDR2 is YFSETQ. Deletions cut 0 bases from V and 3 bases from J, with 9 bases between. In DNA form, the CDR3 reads TGCGCCAGCAGCTTGGGGGTCGCGGACACCGGGGAGCTGTTTTTT. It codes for CASSLGVADTGELFF.

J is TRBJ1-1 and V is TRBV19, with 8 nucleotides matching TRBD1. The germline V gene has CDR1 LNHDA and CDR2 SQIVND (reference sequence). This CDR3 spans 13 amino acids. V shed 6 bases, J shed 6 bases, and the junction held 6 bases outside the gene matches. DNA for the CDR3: TGTGCCAGTAGGGACAGGGCGGTGGCTGAAGCTTTCTTT. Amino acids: CASRDRAVAEAFF.

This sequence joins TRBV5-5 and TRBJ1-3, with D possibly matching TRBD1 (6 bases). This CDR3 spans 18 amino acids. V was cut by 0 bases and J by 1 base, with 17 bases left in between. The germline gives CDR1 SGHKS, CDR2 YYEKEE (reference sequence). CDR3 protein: CASSLGQVSWSSGNTIYF. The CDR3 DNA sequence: TGTGCCAGCAGCTTGGGACAGGTATCTTGGAGTTCTGGAAACACCATATATTTT.

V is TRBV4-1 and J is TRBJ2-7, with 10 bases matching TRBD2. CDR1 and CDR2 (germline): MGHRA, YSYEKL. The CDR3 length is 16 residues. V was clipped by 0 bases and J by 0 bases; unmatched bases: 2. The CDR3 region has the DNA TGCGCCAGCAGCCAAGATCCTAGCGGGGGCTCCTACGAGCAGTACTTC. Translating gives CASSQDPSGGSYEQYF.

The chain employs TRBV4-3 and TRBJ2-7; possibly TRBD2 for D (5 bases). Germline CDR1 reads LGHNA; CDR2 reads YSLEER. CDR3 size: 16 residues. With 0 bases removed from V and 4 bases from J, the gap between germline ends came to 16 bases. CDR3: CASSQDLTGLAYEQYF. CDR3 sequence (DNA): TGCGCCAGCAGCCAAGATTTAACGGGATTAGCGTACGAGCAGTACTTC.